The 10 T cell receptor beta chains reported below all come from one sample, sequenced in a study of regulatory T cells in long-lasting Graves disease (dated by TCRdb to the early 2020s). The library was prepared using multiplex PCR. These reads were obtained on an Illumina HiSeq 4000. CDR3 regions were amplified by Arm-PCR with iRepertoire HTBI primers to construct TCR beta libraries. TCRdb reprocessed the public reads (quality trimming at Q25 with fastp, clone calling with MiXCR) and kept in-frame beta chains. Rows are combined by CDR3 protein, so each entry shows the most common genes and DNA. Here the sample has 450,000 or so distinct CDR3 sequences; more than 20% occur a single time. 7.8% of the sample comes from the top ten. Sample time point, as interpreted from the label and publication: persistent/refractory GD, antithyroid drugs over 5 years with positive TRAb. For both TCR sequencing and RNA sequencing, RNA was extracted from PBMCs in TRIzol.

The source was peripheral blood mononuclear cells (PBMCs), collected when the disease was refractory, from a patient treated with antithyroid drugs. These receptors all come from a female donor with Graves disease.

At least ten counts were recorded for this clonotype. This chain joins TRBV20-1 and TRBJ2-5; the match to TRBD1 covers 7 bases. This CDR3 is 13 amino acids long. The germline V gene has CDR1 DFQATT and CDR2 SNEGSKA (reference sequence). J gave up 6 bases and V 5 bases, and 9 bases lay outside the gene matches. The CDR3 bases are TGCAGTGCTGGGAGACAGGGTTCGAAGACCCAGTACTTC. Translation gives CSAGRQGSKTQYF.

The CDR3 DNA follows: TGTGCCAGCAGTTGGACAGGGGGGGAGAACACTGAAGCTTTCTTT. This translates into CASSWTGGENTEAFF. The chain couples TRBV9 to TRBJ1-1; 10 nucleotides line up with TRBD1. Looked up from germline, CDR1 is SGDLS and CDR2 is YYNGEE. The CDR3 has 15 amino acids. The ends lost 5 bases at V and 1 base at J; junction bases unmatched: 5. The entire variable domain, with the rest obtained from reference TRBV9 and TRBJ1-1, is as follows: DSGVTQTPKHLITATGQRVTLRCSPRSGDLSVYWYQQSLDQGLQFLIQYYNGEERAKGNILERFSAQQFPDLHSELNLSSLELGDSALYFCASSWTGGENTEAFFGQGTRLTVV.

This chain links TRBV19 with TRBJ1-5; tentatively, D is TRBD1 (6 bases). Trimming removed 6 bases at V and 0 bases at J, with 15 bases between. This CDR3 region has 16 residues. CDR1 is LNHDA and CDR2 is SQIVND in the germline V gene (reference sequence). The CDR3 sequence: CASSGDRRDSNQPQHF. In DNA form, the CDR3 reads TGTGCCAGTAGCGGAGACAGGAGGGATAGCAATCAGCCCCAGCATTTT.

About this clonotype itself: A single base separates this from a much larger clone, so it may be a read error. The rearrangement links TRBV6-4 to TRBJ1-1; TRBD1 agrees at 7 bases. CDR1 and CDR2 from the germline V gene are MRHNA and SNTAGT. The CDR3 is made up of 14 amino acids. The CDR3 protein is CASRRRGGITEVFF. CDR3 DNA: TGTGCCAGCCGAAGACGAGGGGGCATCACTGAAGTTTTCTTT.

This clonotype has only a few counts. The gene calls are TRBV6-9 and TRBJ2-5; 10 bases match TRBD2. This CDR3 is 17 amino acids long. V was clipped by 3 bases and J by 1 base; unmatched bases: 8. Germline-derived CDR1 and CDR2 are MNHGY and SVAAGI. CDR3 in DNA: TGTGCCAGCAGTTACCTCCTTAGCGGGGGGCGCCAAGAGACCCAGTACTTC. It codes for CASSYLLSGGRQETQYF.

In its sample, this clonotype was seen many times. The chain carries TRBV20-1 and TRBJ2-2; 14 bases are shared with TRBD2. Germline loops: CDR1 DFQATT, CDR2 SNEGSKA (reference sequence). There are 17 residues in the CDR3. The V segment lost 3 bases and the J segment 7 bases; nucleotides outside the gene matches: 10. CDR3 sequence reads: CSARRPGLAGVSGELFF. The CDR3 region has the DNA TGCAGTGCTAGGCGCCCGGGACTAGCGGGAGTCAGCGGGGAGCTGTTTTTT.

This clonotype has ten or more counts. CDR3 loop: CASGLLETGEGDEQYF. The CDR3 nucleotides read TGTGCTAGTGGTTTGCTCGAGACCGGGGAGGGTGACGAGCAGTACTTC. The V and J genes are TRBV12-5 and TRBJ2-7, with 7 positions matching TRBD2. V lost 2 bases and J lost 5; bases outside the gene matches: 12. The CDR3 has 16 amino acids. Per germline, CDR1 LGHNT and CDR2 FRNRAP.

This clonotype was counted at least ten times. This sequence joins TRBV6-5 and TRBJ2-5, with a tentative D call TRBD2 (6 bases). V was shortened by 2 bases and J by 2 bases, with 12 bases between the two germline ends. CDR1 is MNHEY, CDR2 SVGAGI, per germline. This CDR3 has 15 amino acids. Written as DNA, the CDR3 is TGTGCCAGCAGTTACCGGGCTAGCGTTCAAGAGACCCAGTACTTC. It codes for CASSYRASVQETQYF.

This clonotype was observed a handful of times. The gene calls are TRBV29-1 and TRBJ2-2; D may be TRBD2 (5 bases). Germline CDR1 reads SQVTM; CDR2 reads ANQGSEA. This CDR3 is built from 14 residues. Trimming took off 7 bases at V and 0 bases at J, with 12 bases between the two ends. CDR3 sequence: CSATVGANTGELFF. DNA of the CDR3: TGCAGCGCGACGGTGGGAGCGAACACCGGGGAGCTGTTTTTT.

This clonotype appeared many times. CDR3 DNA sequence: TGTGCCAGCAGCACGACCGGTCTTGGGAACACCATATATTTT. Amino acid sequence: CASSTTGLGNTIYF. The V and J genes are TRBV16 and TRBJ1-3; D remains unclear. V dropped 5 bases and J dropped 7 bases, with 15 bases sitting between them. CDR1 is KGHSY and CDR2 is FQNENV in the germline V gene. The CDR3 has 14 amino acids.